Listed below are T cell receptor beta chains from one sample, sequenced in a study of CD8+ T cells in alopecia areata. The table came from immunoSEQ multiplex PCR; TCRdb's copy has only in-frame clones and leaves some out. This table has around 120,000 clones, more than 45% appearing once. The input for sequencing was CD4+ T cells sorted from blood, taken at week 4, from a patient treated with tofacitinib. The receptors here all came from a human donor with alopecia areata. Both conserved end residues are part of each CDR3.

J gene: TRBJ2-1
V gene: TRBV7-9
CDR3 protein: CASSSQGLAEASYNEQFF

J gene: TRBJ1-6
V gene: TRBV5-1
CDR3 protein: CASSPTAGASSPLHF

J gene: TRBJ1-2
V gene: TRBV30
CDR3 protein: CAWSLAPGTHYGYTF

J gene: TRBJ1-1
V gene: TRBV29-1
CDR3 protein: CSVVGVEAFF

J gene: TRBJ2-5
V gene: TRBV30
CDR3 protein: CAWSGGGLAEETQYF

J gene: TRBJ2-2
V gene: TRBV6-6
CDR3 protein: CASRLTVNTGELFF

J gene: TRBJ2-7
V gene: TRBV6-1
CDR3 protein: CASRPSSYEQYF

J gene: TRBJ2-2
V gene: TRBV23-1
CDR3 protein: CASSQSLEAGGPGELFF

J gene: TRBJ1-1
V gene: TRBV30
CDR3 protein: CAWSDNLNTEAFF

J gene: TRBJ2-1
V gene: TRBV4-1
CDR3 protein: CASSGLTSFLRSNEQFF

J gene: TRBJ1-3
V gene: TRBV30
CDR3 protein: CAWSGGSSSGNTIYF

J gene: TRBJ1-5
V gene: TRBV29-1
CDR3 protein: CSVADYSNQPQHF

J gene: TRBJ1-5
V gene: TRBV4-1
CDR3 protein: CASSHPLAGNQPQHF

J gene: TRBJ2-3
V gene: TRBV25-1
CDR3 protein: CASSYAGTDTQYF

J gene: TRBJ2-3
V gene: TRBV25-1
CDR3 protein: CASSSGGTDTQYF

J gene: TRBJ1-2
V gene: TRBV7-2
CDR3 protein: CASSFVLDYGYTF

J gene: TRBJ2-1
V gene: TRBV19
CDR3 protein: CASSIGRLNSYNEQFF

J gene: TRBJ2-1
V gene: TRBV4-1
CDR3 protein: CASSLGLAGGSYNEQFF